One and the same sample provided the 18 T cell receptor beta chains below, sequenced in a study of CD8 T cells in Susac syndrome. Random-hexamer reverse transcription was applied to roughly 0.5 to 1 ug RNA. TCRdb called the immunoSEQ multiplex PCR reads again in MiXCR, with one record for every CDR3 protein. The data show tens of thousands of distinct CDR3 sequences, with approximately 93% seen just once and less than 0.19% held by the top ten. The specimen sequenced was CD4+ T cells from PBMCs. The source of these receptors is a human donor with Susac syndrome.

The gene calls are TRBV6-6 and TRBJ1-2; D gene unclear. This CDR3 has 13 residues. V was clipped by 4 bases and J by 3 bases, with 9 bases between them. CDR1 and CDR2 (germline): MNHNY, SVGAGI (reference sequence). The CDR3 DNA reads TGTGCCAGCAGTTCCGGGGAGGACTATGGCTACACCTTC. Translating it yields CASSSGEDYGYTF.

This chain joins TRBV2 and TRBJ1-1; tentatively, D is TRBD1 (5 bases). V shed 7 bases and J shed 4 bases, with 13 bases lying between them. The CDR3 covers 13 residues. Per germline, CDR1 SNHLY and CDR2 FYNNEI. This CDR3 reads CASTPGSSTEAFF. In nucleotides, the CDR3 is TGTGCCAGCACTCCAGGGTCGAGCACTGAAGCTTTCTTT.

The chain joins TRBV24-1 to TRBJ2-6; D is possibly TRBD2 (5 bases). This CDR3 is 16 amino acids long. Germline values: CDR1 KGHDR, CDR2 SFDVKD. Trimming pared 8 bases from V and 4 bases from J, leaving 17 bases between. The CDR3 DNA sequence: TGTGCCACCATCACTAGTGACGTGTCAGGGGCCAACGTCCTGACTTTC. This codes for CATITSDVSGANVLTF.

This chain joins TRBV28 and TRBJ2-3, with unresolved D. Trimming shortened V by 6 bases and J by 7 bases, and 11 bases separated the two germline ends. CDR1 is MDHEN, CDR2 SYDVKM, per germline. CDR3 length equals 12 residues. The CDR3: CASRENLNTQYF. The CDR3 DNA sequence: TGTGCCAGCAGAGAGAACCTTAATACGCAGTATTTT.

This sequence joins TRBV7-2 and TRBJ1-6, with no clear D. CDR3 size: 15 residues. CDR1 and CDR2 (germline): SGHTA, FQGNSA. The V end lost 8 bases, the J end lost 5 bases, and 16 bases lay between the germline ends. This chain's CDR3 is CASELSGLDNSPLHF. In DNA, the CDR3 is TGTGCCAGCGAGCTTAGCGGTTTGGATAATTCACCCCTCCACTTT.

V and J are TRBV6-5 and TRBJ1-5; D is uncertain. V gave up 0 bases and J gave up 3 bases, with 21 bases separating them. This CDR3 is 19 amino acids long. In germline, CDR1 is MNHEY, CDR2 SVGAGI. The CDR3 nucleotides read TGTGCCAGCAGTTACTCGAAGTCGAGGACTAATACCATCAATCAGCCCCAGCATTTT. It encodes CASSYSKSRTNTINQPQHF.

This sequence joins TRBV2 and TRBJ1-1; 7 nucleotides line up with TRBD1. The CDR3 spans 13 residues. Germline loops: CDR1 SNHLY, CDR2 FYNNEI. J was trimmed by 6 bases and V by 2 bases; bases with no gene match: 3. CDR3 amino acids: CASSEQGESEAFF. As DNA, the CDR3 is TGTGCCAGCAGTGAACAGGGGGAATCTGAAGCTTTCTTT.

The CDR3 sequence: CASGLAGGTDTQYF. As DNA, the CDR3 is TGTGCCAGCGGACTAGCGGGGGGCACAGATACGCAGTATTTT. The chain joins TRBV27 to TRBJ2-3, with 13 bases aligning to TRBD2. CDR1 MNHEY and CDR2 SMNVEV come from the germline V gene (reference sequence). J was trimmed by 1 base and V by 8 bases; bases with no gene match: 0. The CDR3 is made up of 14 amino acids.

The CDR3 bases are TGTGCCAGCAGCTTAGCTTTGGCCAGGGAGGGCACTGAAGCTTTCTTT. It specifies CASSLALAREGTEAFF. V and J are TRBV7-2 and TRBJ1-1, with a tentative D call TRBD1 (5 bases). Germline V gives CDR1 SGHTA, CDR2 FQGNSA. Trimming took 0 bases from V and 4 from J, leaving 15 bases between them. The CDR3 totals 16 residues.

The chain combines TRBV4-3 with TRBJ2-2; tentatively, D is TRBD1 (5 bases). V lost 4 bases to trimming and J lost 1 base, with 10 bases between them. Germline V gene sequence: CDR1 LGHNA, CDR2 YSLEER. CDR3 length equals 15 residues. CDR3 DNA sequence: TGCGCCAGCAGCCGGATTACAGGGAACACCGGGGAGCTGTTTTTT. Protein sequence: CASSRITGNTGELFF.

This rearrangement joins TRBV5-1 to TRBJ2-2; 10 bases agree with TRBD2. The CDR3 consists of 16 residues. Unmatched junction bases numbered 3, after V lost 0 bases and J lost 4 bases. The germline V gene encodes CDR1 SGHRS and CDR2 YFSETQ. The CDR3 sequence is CASSLAAGGPTGELFF. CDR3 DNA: TGCGCCAGCAGCTTGGCAGCGGGGGGGCCCACCGGGGAGCTGTTTTTT.

In DNA, the CDR3 is TGCAGTGCTACGACAGGGGGCCCTCAGCCCCAGCATTTT. Its protein product is CSATTGGPQPQHF. The chain carries TRBV20-1 and TRBJ1-5, with 10 bases matching TRBD1. This CDR3 is built from 13 residues. Germline-derived CDR1 and CDR2 are DFQATT and SNEGSKA (reference sequence). With V trimmed by 4 bases and J by 6 bases, 3 bases remained unmatched.

As DNA, the CDR3 is TGCAGCGTTGAAGCCCCGGTTAGGACAGAAGCTTTCTTT. This gives the protein CSVEAPVRTEAFF. The V and J genes are TRBV29-1 and TRBJ1-1, with D possibly matching TRBD1 (5 bases). Trimming cost V 1 base and J 8 bases, with 14 bases left between them. CDR1 is SQVTM, CDR2 ANQGSEA, per germline. The CDR3 extends over 13 amino acids.

The CDR3 bases are TGTGCCAGCAGCCCGACAGGACATTTGGCCCTCCACTTT. It codes for CASSPTGHLALHF. V is TRBV28 and J is TRBJ1-6, with D possibly TRBD1 on 6 matching bases. Looked up from germline, CDR1 is MDHEN and CDR2 is SYDVKM. V was trimmed by 6 bases and J by 14 bases, leaving 17 bases between them. The length of the CDR3 is 13 residues.

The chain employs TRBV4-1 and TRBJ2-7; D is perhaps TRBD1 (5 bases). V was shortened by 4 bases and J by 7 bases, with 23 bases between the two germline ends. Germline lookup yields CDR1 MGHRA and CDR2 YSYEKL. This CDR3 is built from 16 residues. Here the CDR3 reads CASSPSGSFSVGEQYF. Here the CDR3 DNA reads TGCGCCAGCAGCCCCTCAGGGTCCTTCTCGGTAGGAGAGCAGTACTTC.

The CDR3 protein is CSAPGPKALLWSGYTF. The CDR3 DNA reads TGCAGTGCTCCGGGACCAAAGGCTCTTTTATGGTCTGGCTACACCTTC. The chain carries TRBV20-1 and TRBJ1-2; tentative D call: TRBD1 (5 bases). This CDR3 is 16 amino acids long. Germline CDR1 reads DFQATT; CDR2 reads SNEGSKA (reference sequence). The V end was cut by 5 bases, the J end by 7 bases, with 26 bases between.

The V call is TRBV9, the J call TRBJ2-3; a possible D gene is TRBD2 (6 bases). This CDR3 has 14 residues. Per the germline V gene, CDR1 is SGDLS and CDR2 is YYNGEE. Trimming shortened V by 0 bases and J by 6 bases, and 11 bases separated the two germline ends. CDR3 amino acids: CASSVGGGSDTQYF. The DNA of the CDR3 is TGTGCCAGCAGCGTAGGAGGAGGGTCGGATACGCAGTATTTT.

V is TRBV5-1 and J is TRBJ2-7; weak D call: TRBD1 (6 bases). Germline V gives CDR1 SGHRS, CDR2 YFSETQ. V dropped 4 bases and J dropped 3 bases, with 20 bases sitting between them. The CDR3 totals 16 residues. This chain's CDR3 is CASSASPGTRFYEQYF. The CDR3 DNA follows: TGCGCCAGCAGCGCCTCCCCCGGGACACGCTTCTACGAGCAGTACTTC.